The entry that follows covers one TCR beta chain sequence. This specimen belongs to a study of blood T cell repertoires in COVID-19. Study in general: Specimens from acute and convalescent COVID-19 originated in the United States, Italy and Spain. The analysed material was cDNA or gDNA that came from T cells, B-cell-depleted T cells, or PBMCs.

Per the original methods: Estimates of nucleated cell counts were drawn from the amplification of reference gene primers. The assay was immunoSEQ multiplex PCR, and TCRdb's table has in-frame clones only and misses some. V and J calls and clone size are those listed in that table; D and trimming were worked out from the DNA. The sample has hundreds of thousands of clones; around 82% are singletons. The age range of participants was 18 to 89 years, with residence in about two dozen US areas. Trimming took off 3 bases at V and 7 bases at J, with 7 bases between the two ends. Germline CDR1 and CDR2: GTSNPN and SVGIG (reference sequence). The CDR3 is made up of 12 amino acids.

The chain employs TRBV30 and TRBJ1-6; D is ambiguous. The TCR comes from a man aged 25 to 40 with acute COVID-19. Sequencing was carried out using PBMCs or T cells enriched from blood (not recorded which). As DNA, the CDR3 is TGTGCCTGGAGAGACATGAATTCACCCCTCCACTTT. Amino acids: CAWRDMNSPLHF. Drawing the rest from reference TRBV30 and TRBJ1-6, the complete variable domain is SQTIHQWPATLVQPVGSPLSLECTVEGTSNPNLYWYRQAAGRGLQLLFYSVGIGQISSEVPQNLSASRPQDRQFILSSKKLLLSDSGFYLCAWRDMNSPLHFGNGTRLTVT.